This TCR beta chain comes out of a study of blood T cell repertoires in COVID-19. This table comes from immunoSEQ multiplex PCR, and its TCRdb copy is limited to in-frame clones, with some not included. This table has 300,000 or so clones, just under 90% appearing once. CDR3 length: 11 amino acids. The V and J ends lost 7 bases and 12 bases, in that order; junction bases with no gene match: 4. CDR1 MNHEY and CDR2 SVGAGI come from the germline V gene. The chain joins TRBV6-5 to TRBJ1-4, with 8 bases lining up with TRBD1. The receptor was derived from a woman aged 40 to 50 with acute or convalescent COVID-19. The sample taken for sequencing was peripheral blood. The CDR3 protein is CASISGGELFF. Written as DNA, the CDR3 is TGTGCCAGCATATCAGGGGGCGAACTGTTTTTT.